This T cell receptor (beta chain) was obtained from a study of identical twins. Study results and caveats: Abundant beta clonotypes from cord blood had fewer insertions, unlike memory repertoires, which showed none. Compared with models, monozygotic twins showed more out-of-frame TCR alpha sharing.

The ends were cut back, 7 bases at V and 0 bases at J, with 12 bases in the middle. Germline CDR1 SNHLY, CDR2 FYNNEI. The length of the CDR3 is 14 residues. Worth noting for this clonotype: Its antigen is currently unknown.

Addition of a universal primer site occurred through template switching, and cDNA carried unique molecular identifiers. TCRdb passed the 5' RACE reads through MiXCR, listing each CDR3 protein once. The data show roughly 250,000 distinct CDR3 sequences, with around 15% seen just once and 8.8% held by the top ten. This clonotype was sampled from a woman aged 18-29 years in good health. The sample was memory (CD45RO+) T cells sorted from blood. The chain couples TRBV2 to TRBJ1-1, with D hard to call. CDR3 amino acids: CASKEQQLNTEAFF. In nucleotides, the CDR3 is TGTGCCAGCAAAGAACAGCAACTGAACACTGAAGCTTTCTTT.